These 20 T cell receptor beta chains originate from one sample sequenced in a study of blood T cell repertoires in COVID-19. Sequenced by immunoSEQ multiplex PCR; TCRdb stores in-frame clones only, minus some. The sample lists 50,000 or so clones, around 90% occurring once. Sequencing used peripheral blood. These receptors all stem from a man aged 50 to 60 with active COVID-19.

Points on this clone: Mismatch with germline at one junction end may stem from a read error. The V and J genes are TRBV7-7 and TRBJ2-7; TRBD2 agrees at 12 bases. The CDR3 covers 14 residues. Germline V lookup: CDR1 SSHAT, CDR2 FNYEAQ (reference sequence). DNA for the CDR3: TGTGCTAGCAGCCCGACTAGCGGGAGTTACGAGCAGTACTTC. This gives the protein CASSPTSGSYEQYF. Using reference TRBV7-7 and TRBJ2-7 for the parts outside the CDR3, the full variable domain is GAGVSQSPRYKVTKRGQDVTLRCDPISSHATLYWYQQALGQGPEFLTYFNYEAQPDKSGLPSDRFSAERPEGSISTLTIQRTEQRDSAMYRCASSPTSGSYEQYFGPGTRLTVT.

This rearrangement joins TRBV4-2 to TRBJ1-6, with 8 bases fitting TRBD1. Per the germline V gene, CDR1 is LGHNA and CDR2 is YNFKEQ. CDR3 length: 16 amino acids. Trimming removed 1 base from V and 7 bases from J; junction bases left unmatched: 6. CDR3 residues: CASSQVTGVLNSPLHF. The CDR3 bases are TGTGCCAGCAGCCAAGTGACAGGGGTGCTAAATTCACCCCTCCACTTT.

The chain combines TRBV4-2 with TRBJ1-6, with D uncertain. In germline, CDR1 is LGHNA, CDR2 YNFKEQ. V lost 4 bases to trimming and J lost 2 bases, with 15 bases between them. The CDR3 has 17 amino acids. Here the CDR3 DNA reads TGTGCCAGCAGCCCCCGCTGGGAGGAGACCTATAATTCACCCCTCCACTTT. As protein: CASSPRWEETYNSPLHF.

The rearrangement uses TRBV18 and TRBJ2-1; 8 bases are a match to TRBD1. V was clipped by 5 bases and J by 8 bases; unmatched bases: 14. Germline CDR1 reads KGHSH; CDR2 reads LQKENI. The CDR3 covers 16 residues. CDR3 sequence: CASSGGQGRTVDEQFF. In nucleotides, the CDR3 is TGTGCCAGCTCAGGTGGACAGGGACGTACGGTTGATGAGCAGTTCTTC. Drawing the rest from reference TRBV18 and TRBJ2-1, the complete variable domain is NAGVMQNPRHLVRRRGQEARLRCSPMKGHSHVYWYRQLPEEGLKFMVYLQKENIIDESGMPKERFSAEFPKEGPSILRIQQVVRGDSAAYFCASSGGQGRTVDEQFFGPGTRLTVL.

The count of this clone is one. V gene TRBV11-2 combines with J gene TRBJ2-7; D is possibly TRBD1 (6 bases). The CDR3 loop spans 15 amino acids. With 2 bases removed from V and 5 bases from J, the gap between germline ends came to 16 bases. Germline loops: CDR1 SGHAT, CDR2 FQNNGV. CDR3 nucleotides: TGTGCCAGCAGCTTATCAGGGGTAGCTCTAAACGAGCAGTACTTC. It codes for CASSLSGVALNEQYF. The complete variable domain, with remaining parts taken from reference TRBV11-2 and TRBJ2-7, reads EAGVAQSPRYKIIEKRQSVAFWCNPISGHATLYWYQQILGQGPKLLIQFQNNGVVDDSQLPKDRFSAERLKGVDSTLKIQPAKLEDSAVYLCASSLSGVALNEQYFGPGTRLTVT.

This chain uses TRBV14 with TRBJ2-5; 8 nucleotides line up with TRBD2. The CDR3 loop spans 16 amino acids. In germline, CDR1 is SGHDN, CDR2 FVKESK. J lost 4 bases, V lost 1 base, and 8 bases had no gene match. The chain's CDR3 is CASSQGVRAGGETQYF. The DNA of the CDR3 is TGTGCCAGCAGCCAAGGGGTTCGGGCGGGAGGAGAGACCCAGTACTTC.

The genes are TRBV2 and TRBJ2-5; D not certain. The V end lost 8 bases, the J end lost 5 bases, and 12 bases lay between the germline ends. Germline assignment: CDR1 SNHLY and CDR2 FYNNEI. This CDR3 region has 12 residues. The CDR3, as DNA: TGTGCCAGCGGCAGGATTTCGGAGACCCAGTACTTC. It translates to CASGRISETQYF.

This clone is a singleton in its sample. The chain is built from TRBV18 and TRBJ2-7; the match to TRBD2 covers 7 bases. Germline CDR1 is KGHSH and CDR2 is LQKENI. The CDR3 sequence is 14 residues long. J was trimmed by 1 base and V by 8 bases; bases with no gene match: 8. CDR3 nucleotide sequence: TGTGCCAGCACAACTAGCGCCGATTCCTACGAGCAGTACTTC. It codes for CASTTSADSYEQYF. The full variable domain, in which reference TRBV18 and TRBJ2-7 provide the parts outside the CDR3, is NAGVMQNPRHLVRRRGQEARLRCSPMKGHSHVYWYRQLPEEGLKFMVYLQKENIIDESGMPKERFSAEFPKEGPSILRIQQVVRGDSAAYFCASTTSADSYEQYFGPGTRLTVT.

This chain links TRBV2 with TRBJ2-3; TRBD2 might be the D (5 bases). In germline, CDR1 is SNHLY, CDR2 FYNNEI. Trimming pared 1 base from V and 8 bases from J, leaving 10 bases between. The CDR3 is made up of 13 amino acids. The CDR3 DNA is TGTGCCAGCAGTGAAGTAGAGGGTGCTACGCAGTATTTT. Translating it yields CASSEVEGATQYF.

The V call is TRBV5-8, the J call TRBJ2-3, with D tentatively TRBD2 (6 bases). In germline, CDR1 is SGHTS, CDR2 YDEGEE. The CDR3 runs 16 residues. Trimming cost V 4 bases and J 2 bases, with 17 bases left between them. The CDR3 loop is CASSLGTGTFTDTQYF. The CDR3, as DNA: TGTGCCAGCAGCCTAGGAACCGGGACTTTCACAGATACGCAGTATTTT.

This chain joins TRBV15 and TRBJ2-7; unclear D gene. Deletions cut 3 bases from V and 6 bases from J, with 15 bases between. In germline, CDR1 is LNHNV, CDR2 YYDKDF (reference sequence). This CDR3 spans 14 amino acids. DNA for the CDR3: TGTGCCACCAGCAGGGCCCGGGTAGCTTTCGAGCAGTACTTC. Translated, it gives CATSRARVAFEQYF.

This clone was seen once. This chain uses TRBV5-8 with TRBJ2-3; 13 bases agree with TRBD2. The V gene's germline CDR1 is SGHTS and CDR2 YDEGEE. This CDR3 spans 15 amino acids. After removal of 4 bases from V and 6 bases from J, the junction contained 5 bases not matched to a gene. This CDR3 reads CASSLGTSGTDTQYF. CDR3 nucleotide sequence: TGTGCCAGCAGCCTCGGGACTAGCGGGACGGATACGCAGTATTTT.

The chain is built from TRBV13 and TRBJ2-5, with D perhaps matching TRBD2 (6 bases). Trimming cost V 3 bases and J 5 bases, with 10 bases left between them. This CDR3 contains 13 residues. CDR1 and CDR2 from the germline V gene are PRHDT and FYEKMQ (reference sequence). The CDR3 bases are TGTGCCAGCAGCTTTGGGACTTTGGAGACCCAGTACTTC. Its protein is CASSFGTLETQYF.

The genes are TRBV29-1 and TRBJ1-5; TRBD1 matches at 8 bases. The CDR3 sequence is 13 residues long. Germline CDR1 is SQVTM and CDR2 is ANQGSEA. V lost 6 bases to trimming and J lost 4 bases; unmatched junction nucleotides: 5. In nucleotides, the CDR3 is TGCAGCGTCCAAGACAGGGGAAATCAGCCCCAGCATTTT. Translation: CSVQDRGNQPQHF.

The rearrangement links TRBV13 to TRBJ2-7; a possible D gene is TRBD1 (6 bases). Germline values: CDR1 PRHDT, CDR2 FYEKMQ (reference sequence). The CDR3 totals 14 residues. Trimming stripped 4 bases from V and 1 base from J, with 11 bases between. This CDR3 is CASSSPDRSYEQYF. CDR3 DNA sequence: TGTGCCAGCAGCTCACCGGACAGATCCTACGAGCAGTACTTC.

CDR3 in DNA: TGCGCCAGCAGCTGGCAGGGAAGCACCGGGGAGCTGTTTTTT. Protein sequence: CASSWQGSTGELFF. V is TRBV5-1 and J is TRBJ2-2; possibly TRBD1 for D (5 bases). V was cut by 3 bases and J by 4 bases, with 10 bases left in between. CDR3 length equals 14 residues. Per the germline V gene, CDR1 is SGHRS and CDR2 is YFSETQ. Filled out from reference TRBV5-1 and TRBJ2-2, the complete variable domain reads KAGVTQTPRYLIKTRGQQVTLSCSPISGHRSVSWYQQTPGQGLQFLFEYFSETQRNKGNFPGRFSGRQFSNSRSEMNVSTLELGDSALYLCASSWQGSTGELFFGEGSRLTVL.

The J gene is TRBJ2-5, the V gene TRBV7-9; TRBD2 matches 11 bases. CDR3 length: 15 residues. V was clipped by 5 bases and J by 5 bases; unmatched bases: 7. Germline CDR1 reads SEHNR; CDR2 reads FQNEAQ (reference sequence). CDR3 sequence reads: CASSPLAGGGETQYF. The CDR3 DNA reads TGTGCCAGCAGCCCTCTAGCGGGAGGCGGCGAGACCCAGTACTTC.

The V call is TRBV5-1, the J call TRBJ2-1; TRBD2 aligns across 7 bases. Germline CDR1 SGHRS, CDR2 YFSETQ. The V segment lost 3 bases and the J segment 8 bases; nucleotides outside the gene matches: 8. CDR3 length: 14 amino acids. Here the CDR3 DNA reads TGCGCCAGCAGCTGGGGGACGAGCGGGGATGAGCAGTTCTTC. Translated, it gives CASSWGTSGDEQFF. The entire variable domain, with the rest obtained from reference TRBV5-1 and TRBJ2-1, is as follows: KAGVTQTPRYLIKTRGQQVTLSCSPISGHRSVSWYQQTPGQGLQFLFEYFSETQRNKGNFPGRFSGRQFSNSRSEMNVSTLELGDSALYLCASSWGTSGDEQFFGPGTRLTVL.

The chain is built from TRBV6-2 or TRBV6-3 and TRBJ1-1; D uncertain. This CDR3 has 15 residues. Trimming cost V 0 bases and J 4 bases, with 12 bases left between them. Germline assignment: CDR1 MNHEY and CDR2 SVGEGT. The CDR3 coding sequence is TGTGCCAGCAGTTACTCGCAACACCCGGGCACTGAAGCTTTCTTT. Protein product: CASSYSQHPGTEAFF.

The chain joins TRBV2 to TRBJ2-1; D might be TRBD1 (6 bases). The length of the CDR3 is 14 residues. Germline CDR1 is SNHLY and CDR2 is FYNNEI. Trimming removed 5 bases at V and 6 bases at J, with 14 bases between. CDR3 region: CASSTGLVSNEQFF. CDR3 bases: TGTGCCAGCAGTACAGGGCTCGTTAGCAATGAGCAGTTCTTC.